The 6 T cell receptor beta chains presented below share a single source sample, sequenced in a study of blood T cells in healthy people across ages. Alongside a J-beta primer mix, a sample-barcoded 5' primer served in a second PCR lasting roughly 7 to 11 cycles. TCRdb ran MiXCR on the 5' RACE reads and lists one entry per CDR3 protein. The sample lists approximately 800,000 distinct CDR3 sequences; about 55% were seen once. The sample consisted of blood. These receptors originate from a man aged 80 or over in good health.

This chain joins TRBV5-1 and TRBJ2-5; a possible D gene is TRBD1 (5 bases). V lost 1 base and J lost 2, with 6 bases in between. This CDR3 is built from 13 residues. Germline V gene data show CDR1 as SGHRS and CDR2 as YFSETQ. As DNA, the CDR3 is TGCGCCAGCAGCTTGTACAGGCAAGAGACCCAGTACTTC. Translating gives CASSLYRQETQYF. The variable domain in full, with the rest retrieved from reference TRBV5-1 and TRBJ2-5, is KAGVTQTPRYLIKTRGQQVTLSCSPISGHRSVSWYQQTPGQGLQFLFEYFSETQRNKGNFPGRFSGRQFSNSRSEMNVSTLELGDSALYLCASSLYRQETQYFGPGTRLLVL.

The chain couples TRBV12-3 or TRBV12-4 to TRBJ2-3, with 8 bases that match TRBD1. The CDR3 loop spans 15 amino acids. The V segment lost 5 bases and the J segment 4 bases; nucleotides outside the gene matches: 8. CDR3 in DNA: TGTGCCAGCAGTCCACGGACAGGGAATCCAGATACGCAGTATTTT. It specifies CASSPRTGNPDTQYF.

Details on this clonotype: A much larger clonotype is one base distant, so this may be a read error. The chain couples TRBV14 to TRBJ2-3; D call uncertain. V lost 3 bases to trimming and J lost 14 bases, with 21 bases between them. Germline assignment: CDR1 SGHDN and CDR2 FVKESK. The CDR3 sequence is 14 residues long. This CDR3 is CASSQVHNRRYAYF. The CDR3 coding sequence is TGTGCCAGCAGCCAGGTCCACAACCGCAGATACGCGTATTTT.

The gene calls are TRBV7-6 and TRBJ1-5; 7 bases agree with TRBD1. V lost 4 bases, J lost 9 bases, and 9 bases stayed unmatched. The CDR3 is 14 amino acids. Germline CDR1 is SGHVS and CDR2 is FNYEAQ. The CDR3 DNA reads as TGTGCCAGCAGCTCCGGACAGGTGGTTGGGCCCCAGCATTTT. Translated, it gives CASSSGQVVGPQHF.

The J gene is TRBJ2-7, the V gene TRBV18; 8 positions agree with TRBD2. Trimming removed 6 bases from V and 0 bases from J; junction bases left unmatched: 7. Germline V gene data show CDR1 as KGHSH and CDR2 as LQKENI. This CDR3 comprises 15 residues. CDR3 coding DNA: TGTGCCAGCTCCCGGACTAGCCAGAGCTCCTACGAGCAGTACTTC. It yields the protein CASSRTSQSSYEQYF.

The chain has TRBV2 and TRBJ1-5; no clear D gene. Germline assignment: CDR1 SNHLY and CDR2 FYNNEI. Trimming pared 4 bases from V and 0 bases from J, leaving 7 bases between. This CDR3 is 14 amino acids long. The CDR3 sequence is CASSGQPSNQPQHF. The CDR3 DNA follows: TGTGCCAGCAGTGGGCAACCTAGCAATCAGCCCCAGCATTTT.